This record covers a single T cell receptor beta chain. The source of the sample is a study of blood T cell repertoires in COVID-19. Study as a whole: T cells, B-cell-depleted T cells, or PBMCs supplied cDNA or gDNA.

Participants' own reports of clinical history determined their cohort assignment. The CDR3 loop spans 17 amino acids. Looked up from germline, CDR1 is SGHVS and CDR2 is FQNEAQ. The ends were cut back, 2 bases at V and 1 base at J, with 17 bases in the middle. Clones were read by immunoSEQ multiplex PCR, and TCRdb kept only the in-frame ones, dropping some. Of 140,000 to 150,000 clones detected, around four fifths appear once; the ten largest clones hold roughly 3.4%. The receptor comes from a woman aged 50 to 65 with acute COVID-19. Specimen: PBMCs or T cells enriched from blood (not recorded which). The V and J genes are TRBV7-8 and TRBJ1-1; D is possibly TRBD1 (5 bases). DNA for the CDR3: TGTGCCAGCAGCTTATTAATCCAGGCCACAGGGAACACTGAAGCTTTCTTT. As protein: CASSLLIQATGNTEAFF.